This T cell receptor (beta chain) was identified in a study of cytomegalovirus exposure and HLA in healthy donors. Findings of the study overall: Excluded: some indistinguishable V segments such as TRBV6-2 and TRBV6-3.

Primers included in the PCR were 60 Vbeta and 13 Jbeta primers. The data were produced by immunoSEQ multiplex PCR, yet TCRdb's version contains in-frame clones alone and is incomplete. The profile shows 70,000 to 90,000 clones, roughly 63% of them singletons. The CDR3 spans 14 residues. Germline CDR1 MNHNS, CDR2 SASEGT. V lost 5 bases and J 2 bases, leaving 13 bases between the germline ends. As concerns this clone: Its matching antigen is unknown.

This chain links TRBV6-1 with TRBJ2-7; a possible D gene is TRBD1 (5 bases). The clonotype comes from a woman in her thirties or forties in good health and CMV-seropositive. What was sequenced was PBMCs. The CDR3 bases are TGTGCCAGCAGTTCCCTGACAGACACCTACGAGCAGTACTTC. This codes for CASSSLTDTYEQYF.